The 22 T cell receptor beta chains in this list originate from one sample, sequenced in a study of shared clonotypes between healthy human individuals. Repertoires were generated with immunoSEQ multiplex PCR, while TCRdb's copy carries only in-frame clones and drops some. The sample lists about 610,000 clones; approximately 97% were seen once. Sequences were obtained from naive CD4+ T cells sorted from blood. Stated subset: CD45RA+ positively selected. The source is a woman aged 25-40 years in good health.

The chain has TRBV18 and TRBJ1-1; D is unclear. Germline CDR1 KGHSH, CDR2 LQKENI. CDR3 length equals 12 residues. V lost 4 bases and J lost 3, with 6 bases in between. CDR3 coding DNA: TGTGCCAGCTCACTTACCGACACTGAAGCTTTCTTT. It specifies CASSLTDTEAFF. Based on the CDR3 plus reference TRBV18 and TRBJ1-1, the full variable domain is NAGVMQNPRHLVRRRGQEARLRCSPMKGHSHVYWYRQLPEEGLKFMVYLQKENIIDESGMPKERFSAEFPKEGPSILRIQQVVRGDSAAYFCASSLTDTEAFFGQGTRLTVV.

This clone appeared once. The chain carries TRBV29-1 and TRBJ1-1; D is unclear. This CDR3 spans 13 amino acids. Germline loops: CDR1 SQVTM, CDR2 ANQGSEA. V was cut by 7 bases and J by 0 bases, with 12 bases left in between. The CDR3 DNA is TGCAGCGCCGCGACAAAGATGAACACTGAAGCTTTCTTT. Translation gives CSAATKMNTEAFF.

This chain joins TRBV2 and TRBJ1-3; no reliable D call. This CDR3 is built from 13 residues. CDR1 and CDR2 from the germline V gene are SNHLY and FYNNEI. The ends were cut back, 3 bases at V and 7 bases at J, with 10 bases in the middle. The CDR3 DNA is TGTGCCAGCAGTGAGCAGGTGGGGAACACCATATATTTT. As protein: CASSEQVGNTIYF.

The V gene is TRBV5-1, the J gene TRBJ2-7; tentatively, D is TRBD1 or TRBD2 (5 bases each). V lost 4 bases, J lost 6 bases, and 11 bases lay in between. The CDR3 sequence is 12 residues long. Germline V gene data show CDR1 as SGHRS and CDR2 as YFSETQ. CDR3 amino acids: CASSAEGSEQYF. The CDR3 DNA is TGCGCCAGCAGCGCCGAGGGGTCCGAGCAGTACTTC.

This sequence joins TRBV6-1 and TRBJ1-5; TRBD1 matches 7 bases. The CDR3 loop spans 15 amino acids. Germline V CDR1 and CDR2: MNHNS, SASEGT. The V gene end was trimmed by 2 bases and the J gene end by 3 bases; junction bases not matched to a gene: 4. Here the CDR3 DNA reads TGTGCCAGCAGTGAACTGGACAGGAACAATCAGCCCCAGCATTTT. Amino acid sequence: CASSELDRNNQPQHF.

Of note for this clone: Distinct nucleotide sequences in the sample also encode this CDR3. This rearrangement joins TRBV28 to TRBJ2-1; D is perhaps TRBD1 (5 bases). V gave up 2 bases and J gave up 4 bases, with 9 bases separating them. The CDR3 has 14 residues. Germline V CDR1 and CDR2: MDHEN, SYDVKM. Here the CDR3 reads CASSLQGSYNEQFF. The CDR3 coding sequence is TGTGCCAGCAGTTTACAGGGCAGTTACAATGAGCAGTTCTTC.

The chain combines TRBV27 with TRBJ2-5, with D tentatively TRBD2 (6 bases). Trimming took 9 bases from V and 8 from J, leaving 19 bases between them. This CDR3 has 13 amino acids. Germline V gene data show CDR1 as MNHEY and CDR2 as SMNVEV (reference sequence). The CDR3 DNA sequence: TGTGCCAGTACCCGGCGCGGGGAGAGAACCCAGTACTTC. Protein: CASTRRGERTQYF.

The chain uses TRBV28 and TRBJ2-7; tentatively, D is TRBD2 (6 bases). The germline CDR1 and CDR2 sequences are MDHEN and SYDVKM. The V and J ends lost 5 bases and 4 bases respectively, with 15 bases between them. This CDR3 has 14 residues. The CDR3: CASSLGSPGYEQYF. CDR3 DNA: TGTGCCAGCAGTCTCGGGAGCCCGGGTTACGAGCAGTACTTC.

The chain couples TRBV4-2 to TRBJ2-1; 14 bases match TRBD2. V shed 0 bases and J 6 bases; nucleotides not matched to a gene: 1. The CDR3 covers 16 residues. CDR1 LGHNA and CDR2 YNFKEQ come from the germline V gene. For the CDR3, the DNA is TGTGCCAGCAGCCAAGAAGGGACTAGCGGGAGCAATGAGCAGTTCTTC. This encodes CASSQEGTSGSNEQFF.

This clone has a single count. This rearrangement joins TRBV18 to TRBJ2-7, with no clear D. V gave up 3 bases and J gave up 3 bases, with 21 bases separating them. Germline assignment: CDR1 KGHSH and CDR2 LQKENI. The CDR3 extends over 17 amino acids. The CDR3 DNA sequence: TGTGCCAGCTCACCCATTCCGAAAGGGCTAAGCAGCTACGAGCAGTACTTC. Residues: CASSPIPKGLSSYEQYF.

The V and J genes are TRBV28 and TRBJ2-3, with D possibly being TRBD2 (6 bases). Deletions cut 11 bases from V and 3 bases from J, with 21 bases between. The germline gives CDR1 MDHEN, CDR2 SYDVKM. CDR3 length: 15 amino acids. The CDR3 DNA reads TGTGCCCTCAGCAGGGCTGGAGGGCCGACAGATACGCAGTATTTT. It is translated as CALSRAGGPTDTQYF. Combining the CDR3 with reference TRBV28 and TRBJ2-3 gives the whole variable domain DVKVTQSSRYLVKRTGEKVFLECVQDMDHENMFWYRQDPGLGLRLIYFSYDVKMKEKGDIPEGYSVSREKKERFSLILESASTNQTSMYLCALSRAGGPTDTQYFGPGTRLTVL.

The V gene is TRBV5-1, the J gene TRBJ2-7; possible D gene TRBD1, 6 bases. CDR3 length equals 15 residues. From germline, CDR1 is SGHRS and CDR2 YFSETQ. With 5 bases removed from V and 2 bases from J, the gap between germline ends came to 17 bases. For the CDR3, the DNA is TGCGCCAGCAGTGATGACCCGGGACAAGCCTACGAGCAGTACTTC. Its translation: CASSDDPGQAYEQYF.

V and J are TRBV4-2 and TRBJ1-4; D remains ambiguous. Trimming took off 0 bases at V and 0 bases at J, with 2 bases between the two ends. This CDR3 spans 14 amino acids. Germline V CDR1 and CDR2: LGHNA, YNFKEQ. CDR3 DNA sequence: TGTGCCAGCAGCCAAGATGCAACTAATGAAAAACTGTTTTTT. The encoded protein is CASSQDATNEKLFF.

The chain combines TRBV11-2 with TRBJ2-7, with D unresolved. Germline CDR1 SGHAT, CDR2 FQNNGV. V lost 5 bases and J 7 bases, leaving 24 bases between the germline ends. The CDR3 is 16 residues long. DNA of the CDR3: TGTGCCAGCAGCCCCTTTTTGGCTCCAACCTCTGGGGAGCAGTACTTC. Protein sequence: CASSPFLAPTSGEQYF.

This chain links TRBV9 with TRBJ2-7, with 8 bases fitting TRBD2. Germline V gives CDR1 SGDLS, CDR2 YYNGEE. This CDR3 comprises 15 residues. The V and J ends lost 0 bases and 3 bases, in that order; junction bases with no gene match: 5. CDR3 sequence (DNA): TGTGCCAGCAGCGTAGGGCTAGCGGGCCGCTACGAGCAGTACTTC. Its protein is CASSVGLAGRYEQYF.

This sequence joins TRBV19 and TRBJ2-3; 11 bases match TRBD2. V lost 5 bases to trimming and J lost 3 bases; unmatched junction nucleotides: 4. Germline V CDR1 and CDR2: LNHDA, SQIVND (reference sequence). This CDR3 spans 15 amino acids. CDR3 amino acids: CASSLRTSGTDTQYF. CDR3 in DNA: TGTGCCAGTAGTCTTCGGACTAGCGGGACAGATACGCAGTATTTT.

V and J are TRBV14 and TRBJ2-3; no firm D call. CDR3 length: 13 amino acids. Trimming left V 1 base short and J 3 bases short, with 5 bases between. CDR1 SGHDN and CDR2 FVKESK come from the germline V gene. The CDR3 loop reads CASSQGSTDTQYF. In nucleotides, the CDR3 is TGTGCCAGCAGCCAAGGAAGTACAGATACGCAGTATTTT.

The genes are TRBV7-9 and TRBJ1-2, with TRBD1 matching over 10 bases. Germline CDR1 and CDR2: SEHNR and FQNEAQ (reference sequence). J was trimmed by 8 bases and V by 5 bases; bases with no gene match: 5. The CDR3 totals 13 residues. CDR3 DNA: TGTGCCAGCAGCCCCGGACAGGGGGTCGGCTACACCTTC. It encodes CASSPGQGVGYTF. The whole variable domain, filled in from reference TRBV7-9 and TRBJ1-2, reads DTGVSQNPRHKITKRGQNVTFRCDPISEHNRLYWYRQTLGQGPEFLTYFQNEAQLEKSRLLSDRFSAERPKGSFSTLEIQRTEQGDSAMYLCASSPGQGVGYTFGSGTRLTVV.

J is TRBJ1-4 and V is TRBV7-9; 9 bases map to TRBD1. Germline V CDR1 and CDR2: SEHNR, FQNEAQ (reference sequence). CDR3 length: 15 residues. Trimming at V came to 5 bases and at J to 7 bases, leaving 8 bases not matched to a gene. CDR3 sequence: CASSEQGALSEKLFF. The CDR3 DNA follows: TGTGCCAGCAGCGAACAGGGGGCGCTTAGTGAAAAACTGTTTTTT.

The chain links TRBV10-2 to TRBJ2-3; D is possibly TRBD2 (6 bases). This CDR3 contains 15 residues. Germline values: CDR1 WSHSY, CDR2 SAAADI. Trimming shortened V by 8 bases and J by 1 base, and 16 bases separated the two germline ends. The CDR3 nucleotides read TGCGCCAGCGGGTTACTACTAGCCCGCACAGATACGCAGTATTTT. Protein: CASGLLLARTDTQYF.

This chain joins TRBV10-2 and TRBJ2-7, with 7 bases aligning to TRBD2. The ends lost 8 bases at V and 7 bases at J; junction bases unmatched: 17. Germline V gene lookup returns CDR1 WSHSY and CDR2 SAAADI. The CDR3 has 15 residues. The CDR3 protein is CASSPGGLTTSEQYF. The CDR3 coding sequence is TGCGCCAGCTCCCCCGGGGGACTAACCACCTCGGAGCAGTACTTC.

The rearrangement links TRBV10-3 to TRBJ1-1, with 11 bases lining up with TRBD1. Germline V lookup: CDR1 ENHRY, CDR2 SYGVKD. The CDR3 covers 20 residues. The trim removed 2 bases at V and 4 bases at J, leaving 18 bases unmatched. The CDR3 sequence is CAISEHHPLGQGARRTEAFF. The CDR3 DNA reads as TGTGCCATCAGTGAGCACCACCCTTTAGGACAGGGGGCGCGTCGCACTGAAGCTTTCTTT.